These 14 T cell receptor beta chains came from one sample sequenced in a study of blood T cells in healthy people across ages. With a J-beta primer mix and a sample-barcoded 5' primer, a second PCR ran about 6 to 11 cycles. One entry per CDR3 protein results from TCRdb running MiXCR on the 5' RACE reads. The sample has 550,000 to 600,000 distinct CDR3 sequences, 25% to 30% seen once. The specimen was blood. These receptors all come from a woman in her 70s in good health.

This clonotype occurred a few times. V is TRBV5-1 and J is TRBJ2-7; 8 bases fit TRBD1. The CDR3 is made up of 16 amino acids. CDR1 SGHRS and CDR2 YFSETQ come from the germline V gene. V gave up 6 bases and J gave up 5 bases; unmatched junction bases: 16. The DNA for the CDR3 is TGCGCCAGCAATCCCGGGACAGGAGCTTGGGGACACGAGCAGTACTTC. Translating gives CASNPGTGAWGHEQYF.

This rearrangement joins TRBV3-1 to TRBJ2-7; D is ambiguous. Trimming removed 1 base at V and 5 bases at J, with 15 bases between. The germline V gene encodes CDR1 LGHDT and CDR2 YNNKEL (reference sequence). The CDR3 sequence is 15 residues long. The CDR3 region is CASSQAPVRIHEQYF. CDR3 sequence (DNA): TGTGCCAGCAGCCAAGCCCCTGTGAGAATCCACGAGCAGTACTTC.

V usage is TRBV5-1 and J usage is TRBJ2-5; D not certain. This CDR3 spans 14 amino acids. Germline values: CDR1 SGHRS, CDR2 YFSETQ. Deletions cut 1 base from V and 4 bases from J, with 11 bases between. CDR3 sequence (DNA): TGCGCCAGCAGCTTGTCACCCGAGCCAGAGACCCAGTACTTC. Translated: CASSLSPEPETQYF.

V usage is TRBV7-8 and J usage is TRBJ2-7; TRBD1 might be the D (7 bases). The CDR3 is 15 residues long. Trimming cost V 1 base and J 6 bases, with 16 bases left between them. Germline V gene sequence: CDR1 SGHVS, CDR2 FQNEAQ. The CDR3 nucleotides read TGTGCCAGCAGCTTAGTGGGCAGGGGGGTAGGCGAGCAGTACTTC. This encodes CASSLVGRGVGEQYF.

V and J are TRBV20-1 and TRBJ2-3, with 10 bases that match TRBD2. The CDR3 is made up of 15 amino acids. The V gene end was trimmed by 5 bases and the J gene end by 2 bases; junction bases not matched to a gene: 7. Germline CDR1 reads DFQATT; CDR2 reads SNEGSKA (reference sequence). CDR3 sequence: CSALAGGLATDTQYF. CDR3 nucleotides: TGCAGTGCTTTAGCGGGGGGCCTAGCCACAGATACGCAGTATTTT.

In this sample, this clonotype turned up a few times. V is TRBV7-2 and J is TRBJ1-2, with 9 bases identical to TRBD1. Germline CDR1 and CDR2: SGHTA and FQGNSA. The ends lost 5 bases at V and 7 bases at J; junction bases unmatched: 5. The CDR3 runs 13 residues. The CDR3 reads CASSRTGDVGYTF. Here the CDR3 DNA reads TGTGCCAGCAGCCGGACAGGGGATGTTGGCTACACCTTC.

This clonotype has just a few counts. The chain is built from TRBV6-5 and TRBJ1-4; maybe TRBD1 (5 bases). Germline V gene lookup returns CDR1 MNHEY and CDR2 SVGAGI. This CDR3 is 8 amino acids long. Trimming pared 10 bases from V and 14 bases from J, leaving 8 bases between. For the CDR3, the DNA is TGTGCCACCCGGGGGCTGTTTTTT. This encodes CATRGLFF.

The rearrangement joins TRBV7-2 to TRBJ2-7; 9 bases agree with TRBD1. The length of the CDR3 is 15 residues. Germline loops: CDR1 SGHTA, CDR2 FQGNSA. Unmatched junction bases numbered 12, after V lost 5 bases and J lost 7 bases. The CDR3 spells CASSLLGTGLEEQYF. DNA for the CDR3: TGTGCCAGCAGCCTCCTCGGGACAGGGCTTGAAGAGCAGTACTTC.

The V gene is TRBV7-2, the J gene TRBJ2-3, with 8 bases aligning to TRBD2. The V and J ends lost 3 bases and 4 bases, in that order; junction bases with no gene match: 6. Germline lookup yields CDR1 SGHTA and CDR2 FQGNSA. This CDR3 is built from 15 residues. The CDR3 reads CASSFFRGGPDTQYF. CDR3 DNA: TGTGCCAGCAGCTTCTTTCGGGGGGGGCCAGATACGCAGTATTTT.

The chain combines TRBV10-3 with TRBJ1-4; D remains ambiguous. The CDR3 totals 13 residues. Trimming stripped 6 bases from V and 5 bases from J, with 10 bases between. Germline lookup yields CDR1 ENHRY and CDR2 SYGVKD. CDR3 DNA: TGTGCCATCAGGGTCAGTGGGAATGAAAAACTGTTTTTT. It specifies CAIRVSGNEKLFF.

This chain joins TRBV11-2 and TRBJ1-2; TRBD1 matches at 7 bases. The CDR3 covers 14 residues. CDR1 and CDR2 from the germline V gene are SGHAT and FQNNGV. Unmatched junction bases numbered 10, after V lost 5 bases and J lost 7 bases. In DNA form, the CDR3 reads TGTGCCAGCAGCCAGCAGACAGGGCCAGGTGGCTACACCTTC. Translated, it gives CASSQQTGPGGYTF.

This clonotype appeared once. The V call is TRBV7-3, the J call TRBJ2-3; 10 positions match TRBD2. J gave up 2 bases and V 5 bases, and 13 bases lay outside the gene matches. This CDR3 is 18 amino acids long. CDR1 and CDR2 from the germline V gene are SGHTA and FQGTGA. For the CDR3, the DNA is TGTGCCAGCAGCCTCAATGGGAGGACTAGCGGACACACAGATACGCAGTATTTT. Protein sequence: CASSLNGRTSGHTDTQYF.

The V and J genes are TRBV27 and TRBJ2-6, with D perhaps matching TRBD2 (7 bases). V was clipped by 0 bases and J by 2 bases, with 11 bases between them. Germline CDR1 and CDR2: MNHEY and SMNVEV (reference sequence). This CDR3 has 17 amino acids. As DNA, the CDR3 is TGTGCCAGCAGTTTATCAGGGGGGAGGGCTGGGGCCAACGTCCTGACTTTC. This codes for CASSLSGGRAGANVLTF.

The chain combines TRBV7-9 with TRBJ1-2; D is unresolved. The CDR3 runs 12 residues. V was trimmed by 5 bases and J by 7 bases, leaving 11 bases between them. Germline V gene sequence: CDR1 SEHNR, CDR2 FQNEAQ (reference sequence). The CDR3 sequence: CASSPQEGGYTF. CDR3 coding DNA: TGTGCCAGCAGCCCTCAGGAGGGTGGCTACACCTTC.